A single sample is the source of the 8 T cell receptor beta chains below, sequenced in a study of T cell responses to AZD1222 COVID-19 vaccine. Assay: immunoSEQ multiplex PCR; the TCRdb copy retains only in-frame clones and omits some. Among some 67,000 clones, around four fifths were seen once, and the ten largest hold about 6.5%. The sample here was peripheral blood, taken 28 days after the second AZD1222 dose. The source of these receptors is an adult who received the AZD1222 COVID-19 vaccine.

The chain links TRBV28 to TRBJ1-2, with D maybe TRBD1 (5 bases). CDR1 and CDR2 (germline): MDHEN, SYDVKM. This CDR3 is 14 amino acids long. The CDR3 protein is CATAGPRGNYGYTF. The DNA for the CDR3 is TGTGCGACCGCGGGGCCGAGGGGTAACTATGGCTACACCTTC.

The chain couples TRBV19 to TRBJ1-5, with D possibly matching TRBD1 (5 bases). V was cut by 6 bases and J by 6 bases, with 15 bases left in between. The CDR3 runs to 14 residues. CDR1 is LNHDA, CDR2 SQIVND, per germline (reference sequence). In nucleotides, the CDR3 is TGTGCCAGTAGCGAAGGGGCGCCGGGTCAGCCCCAGCATTTT. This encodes CASSEGAPGQPQHF.

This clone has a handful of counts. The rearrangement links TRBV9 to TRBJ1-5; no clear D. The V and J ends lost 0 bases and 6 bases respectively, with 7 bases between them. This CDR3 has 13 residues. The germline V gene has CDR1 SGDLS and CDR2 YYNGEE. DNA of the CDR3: TGTGCCAGCAGCGTAGGGGGTGTTCAGCCCCAGCATTTT. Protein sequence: CASSVGGVQPQHF.

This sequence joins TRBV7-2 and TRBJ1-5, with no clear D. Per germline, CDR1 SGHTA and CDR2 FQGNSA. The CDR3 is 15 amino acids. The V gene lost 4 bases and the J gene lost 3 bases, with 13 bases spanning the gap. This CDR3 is CASSSAGLINQPQHF. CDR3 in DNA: TGTGCCAGCAGCTCTGCGGGATTGATCAATCAGCCCCAGCATTTT.

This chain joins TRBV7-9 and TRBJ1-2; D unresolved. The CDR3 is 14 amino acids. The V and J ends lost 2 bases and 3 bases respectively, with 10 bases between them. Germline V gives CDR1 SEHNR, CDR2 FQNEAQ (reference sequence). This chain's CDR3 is CASSLIRADYGYTF. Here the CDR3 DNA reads TGTGCCAGCAGCTTAATAAGGGCTGACTATGGCTACACCTTC.

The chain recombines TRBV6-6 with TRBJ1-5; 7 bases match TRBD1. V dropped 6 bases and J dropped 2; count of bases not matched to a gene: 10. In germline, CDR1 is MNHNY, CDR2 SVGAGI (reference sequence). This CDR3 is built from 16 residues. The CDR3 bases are TGTGCCAGCAGCTTGGAGGGACAGTTAGGCAATCAGCCCCAGCATTTT. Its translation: CASSLEGQLGNQPQHF.

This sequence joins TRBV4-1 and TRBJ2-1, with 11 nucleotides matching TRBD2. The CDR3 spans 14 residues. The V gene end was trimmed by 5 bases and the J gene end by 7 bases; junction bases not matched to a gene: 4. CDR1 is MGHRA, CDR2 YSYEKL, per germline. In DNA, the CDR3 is TGCGCCAGCAGCGTTCTAGCGGGGGGTAATGAGCAGTTCTTC. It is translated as CASSVLAGGNEQFF.

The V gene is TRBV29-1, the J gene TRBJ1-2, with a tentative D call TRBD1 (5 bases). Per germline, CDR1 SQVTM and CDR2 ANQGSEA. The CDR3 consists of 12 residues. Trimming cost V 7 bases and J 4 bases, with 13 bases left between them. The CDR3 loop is CSALPGTYGYTF. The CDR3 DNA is TGCAGCGCCTTGCCGGGGACCTATGGCTACACCTTC. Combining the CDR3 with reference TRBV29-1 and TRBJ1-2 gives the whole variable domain SAVISQKPSRDICQRGTSLTIQCQVDSQVTMMFWYRQQPGQSLTLIATANQGSEATYESGFVIDKFPISRPNLTFSTLTVSNMSPEDSSIYLCSALPGTYGYTFGSGTRLTVV.